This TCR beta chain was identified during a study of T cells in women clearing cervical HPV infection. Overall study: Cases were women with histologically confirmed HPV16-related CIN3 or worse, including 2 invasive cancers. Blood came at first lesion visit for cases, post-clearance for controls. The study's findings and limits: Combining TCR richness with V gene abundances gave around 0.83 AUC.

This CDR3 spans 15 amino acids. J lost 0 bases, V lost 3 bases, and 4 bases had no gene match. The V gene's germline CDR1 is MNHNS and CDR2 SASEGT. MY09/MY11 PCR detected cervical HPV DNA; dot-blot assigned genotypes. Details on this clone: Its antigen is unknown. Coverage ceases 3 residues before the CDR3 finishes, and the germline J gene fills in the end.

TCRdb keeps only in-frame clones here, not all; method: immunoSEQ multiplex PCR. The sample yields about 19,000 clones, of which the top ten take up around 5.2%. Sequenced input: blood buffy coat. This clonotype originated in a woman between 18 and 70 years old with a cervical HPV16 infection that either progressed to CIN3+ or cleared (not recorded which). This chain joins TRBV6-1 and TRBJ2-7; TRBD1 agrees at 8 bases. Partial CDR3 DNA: TGTGCCAGCAGTGAGGACGGGACAGGCTCCTACGAG. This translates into CASSEDGTGSYE. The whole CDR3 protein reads CASSEDGTGSYEQYF.